These 11 T cell receptor beta chains came from one sample sequenced in a study of patients and donors after allogeneic stem cell transplantation. MiXCR was run by TCRdb on the RT-PCR reads, yielding one entry per CDR3 protein. The data contain approximately 410,000 distinct CDR3 sequences, roughly 17% of them seen just once; the ten biggest clones take up around 7.9%. Material: blood, either unsorted or a sorted T cell fraction (not recorded which). The receptors shown here come from a human donor who was either an allogeneic HSCT recipient or a stem cell or donor lymphocyte infusion donor (not recorded which). It is not recorded whose cells these are; they may come from a transplant donor.

This clonotype was observed at least ten times. The chain recombines TRBV13 with TRBJ2-3; TRBD1 is a possible D gene (7 bases). CDR3 length equals 16 residues. In germline, CDR1 is PRHDT, CDR2 FYEKMQ (reference sequence). Trimming left V 0 bases short and J 2 bases short, with 12 bases between. CDR3 sequence reads: CASSLGAGQPTDTQYF. DNA of the CDR3: TGTGCCAGCAGCTTAGGGGCGGGACAGCCCACAGATACGCAGTATTTT.

This clonotype was detected ten times or more. The chain combines TRBV10-3 with TRBJ2-7; a possible D gene is TRBD2 (6 bases). Trimming took 4 bases from V and 5 from J, leaving 15 bases between them. The CDR3 length is 14 residues. The germline gives CDR1 ENHRY, CDR2 SYGVKD. CDR3 sequence: CAISGIGGRNEQYF. DNA of the CDR3: TGTGCCATCAGTGGTATCGGGGGAAGGAACGAGCAGTACTTC.

This clonotype was picked up a small number of times. The rearrangement links TRBV4-1 to TRBJ2-7; perhaps TRBD1 as D (5 bases). Trimming shortened V by 4 bases and J by 1 base, and 17 bases separated the two germline ends. This CDR3 spans 16 amino acids. Looked up from germline, CDR1 is MGHRA and CDR2 is YSYEKL. The CDR3 spells CASSPVGRGWSYEQYF. CDR3 coding DNA: TGCGCCAGCAGCCCCGTGGGAAGGGGATGGTCCTACGAGCAGTACTTC.

This sequence joins TRBV5-1 and TRBJ1-6; D remains unclear. CDR3 length: 15 residues. Germline CDR1 and CDR2: SGHRS and YFSETQ. V was clipped by 0 bases and J by 3 bases, with 7 bases between them. Written as DNA, the CDR3 is TGCGCCAGCAGCTTGGTAGGCGACTATAATTCACCCCTCCACTTT. This translates into CASSLVGDYNSPLHF. The full variable domain, completed using reference TRBV5-1 and TRBJ1-6, is KAGVTQTPRYLIKTRGQQVTLSCSPISGHRSVSWYQQTPGQGLQFLFEYFSETQRNKGNFPGRFSGRQFSNSRSEMNVSTLELGDSALYLCASSLVGDYNSPLHFGNGTRLTVT.

This clonotype was counted a few times. The CDR3 DNA reads as TGTGCAGCTAGGTCTACCTACTACACTGAAGCTTTCTTT. This codes for CAARSTYYTEAFF. V and J are TRBV6-1 and TRBJ1-1; D not resolved. The CDR3 is 13 amino acids. Germline V gene sequence: CDR1 MNHNS, CDR2 SASEGT.

This clonotype was seen a handful of times. This sequence joins TRBV7-2 and TRBJ2-5; 7 bases match TRBD1. V was clipped by 5 bases and J by 0 bases; unmatched bases: 6. Germline CDR1 reads SGHTA; CDR2 reads FQGNSA. The CDR3 runs 15 residues. For the CDR3, the DNA is TGTGCCAGCAGCCTCCACAGGGGATACCAAGAGACCCAGTACTTC. It specifies CASSLHRGYQETQYF.

This clonotype has just a few counts. The chain recombines TRBV2 with TRBJ1-2; D not certain. Germline V gene data show CDR1 as SNHLY and CDR2 as FYNNEI. The V and J ends lost 6 bases and 2 bases respectively, with 16 bases between them. This CDR3 spans 15 amino acids. The DNA of the CDR3 is TGTGCCAGCAGCAGATCGGCTTCTTTGAACTATGGCTACACCTTC. It translates to CASSRSASLNYGYTF.

V gene TRBV19 combines with J gene TRBJ1-1; D gene unclear. The V end lost 5 bases, the J end lost 1 base, and 17 bases lay between the germline ends. Germline lookup yields CDR1 LNHDA and CDR2 SQIVND (reference sequence). This CDR3 comprises 16 residues. DNA of the CDR3: TGTGCCAGTAGTCTCCATGGTCGCGGGGAGAACACTGAAGCTTTCTTT. Protein sequence: CASSLHGRGENTEAFF.

This clonotype appeared many times. The V call is TRBV12-3 or TRBV12-4, the J call TRBJ2-1; perhaps TRBD2 as D (5 bases). The CDR3 covers 13 residues. V gave up 5 bases and J gave up 7 bases, with 12 bases separating them. DNA of the CDR3: TGTGCCAGCAGTCCCACTAGATCAAATGAGCAGTTCTTC. Its protein is CASSPTRSNEQFF.

This clonotype was seen a handful of times. The rearrangement links TRBV6-2 or TRBV6-3 to TRBJ2-3; D gene unclear. Germline CDR1 MNHEY, CDR2 SVGEGT. The CDR3 loop spans 15 amino acids. Trimming removed 4 bases at V and 5 bases at J, with 16 bases between. The CDR3: CASSFPSVGEDTQYF. The CDR3 coding sequence is TGTGCCAGCAGTTTCCCATCTGTTGGAGAAGATACGCAGTATTTT.

This clonotype came up a few times. The chain joins TRBV12-3 or TRBV12-4 to TRBJ1-1, with 7 bases fitting TRBD1. CDR3 length equals 16 residues. V was clipped by 1 base and J by 0 bases; unmatched bases: 5. The DNA for the CDR3 is TGTGCCAGCAGTTTAGACAGGGGAAGCATGAACACTGAAGCTTTCTTT. Its protein is CASSLDRGSMNTEAFF.